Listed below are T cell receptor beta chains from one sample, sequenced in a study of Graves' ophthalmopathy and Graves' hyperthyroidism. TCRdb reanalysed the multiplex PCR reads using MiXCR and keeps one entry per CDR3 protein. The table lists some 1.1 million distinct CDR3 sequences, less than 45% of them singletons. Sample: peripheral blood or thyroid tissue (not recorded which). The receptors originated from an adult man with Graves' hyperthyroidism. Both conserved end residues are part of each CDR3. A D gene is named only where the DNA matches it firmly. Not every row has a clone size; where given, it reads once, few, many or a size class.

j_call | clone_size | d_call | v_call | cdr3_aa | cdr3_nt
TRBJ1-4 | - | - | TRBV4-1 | CASSQEGGDAMGTRVFF | TGCGCCAGCAGCCAAGAGGGCGGGGATGCGATGGGGACCAGGGTGTTTTTT
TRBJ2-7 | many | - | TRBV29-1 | CSVVEGIYEQYF | TGCAGCGTTGTGGAGGGGATCTACGAGCAGTACTTC
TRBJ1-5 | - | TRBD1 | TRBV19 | CASMGGTGTTYQPQHF | TGTGCCAGTATGGGCGGGACAGGGACGACATATCAGCCCCAGCATTTT
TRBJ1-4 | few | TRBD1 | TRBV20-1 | CSARTGTVNEKLFF | TGCAGTGCTAGGACCGGGACAGTTAATGAAAAACTGTTTTTT
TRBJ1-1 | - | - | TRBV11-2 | CASSLELGLTNTEAFF | TGTGCCAGCAGCTTAGAGTTGGGACTGACGAACACTGAAGCTTTCTTT
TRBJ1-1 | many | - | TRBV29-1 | CSVDSTGGNTEAFF | TGCAGCGTTGACTCGACAGGTGGGAACACTGAAGCTTTCTTT
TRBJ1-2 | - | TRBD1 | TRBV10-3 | CAISEGTGDIYGYTF | TGTGCCATCAGTGAAGGGACAGGGGATATCTATGGCTACACCTTC
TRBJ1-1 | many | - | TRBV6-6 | CASRIEGGAGAEAFF | TGTGCCAGCAGAATCGAAGGGGGGGCTGGGGCTGAAGCTTTCTTT
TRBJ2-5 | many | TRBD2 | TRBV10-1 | CASSESSGGPRGAETQYF | TGCGCCAGCAGTGAGTCTAGCGGGGGGCCAAGAGGAGCGGAGACCCAGTACTTC
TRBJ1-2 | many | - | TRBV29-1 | CSAKGGTTNYGYTF | TGCAGCGCAAAGGGGGGCACTACGAACTATGGCTACACCTTC
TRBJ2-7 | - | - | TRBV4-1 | CASSQVGKDYEQYF | TGCGCCAGCAGCCAAGTCGGCAAAGACTACGAGCAGTACTTC
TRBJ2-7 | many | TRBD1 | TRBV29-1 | CSAHLPDRGSYEQYF | TGCAGCGCACACCTACCCGACAGGGGCTCCTACGAGCAGTACTTC
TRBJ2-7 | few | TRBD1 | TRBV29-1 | CSVAQGDDEQYF | TGCAGCGTAGCGCAGGGGGATGACGAGCAGTACTTC
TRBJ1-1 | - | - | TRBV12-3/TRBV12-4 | CASSSSGRTEAFF | TGTGCCAGCAGTTCCTCGGGGCGCACTGAAGCTTTCTTT
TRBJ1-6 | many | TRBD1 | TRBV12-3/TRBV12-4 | CASGTGTNSPLHF | TGTGCCAGCGGGACAGGGACGAATTCACCCCTCCACTTT
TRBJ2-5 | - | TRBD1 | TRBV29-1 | CSVWDRGETQYF | TGCAGCGTGTGGGACAGGGGGGAGACCCAGTACTTC
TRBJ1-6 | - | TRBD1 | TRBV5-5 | CASFRTGPNSPLHF | TGTGCCAGCTTCCGGACAGGGCCGAATTCACCCCTCCACTTT
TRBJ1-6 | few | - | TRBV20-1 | CSARDLRGGNSPLHF | TGCAGTGCTAGAGACTTAAGGGGGGGCAATTCACCCCTCCACTTT
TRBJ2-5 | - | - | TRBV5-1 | CASSSGQAKETQYF | TGCGCCAGCAGCTCCGGACAAGCTAAAGAGACCCAGTACTTC
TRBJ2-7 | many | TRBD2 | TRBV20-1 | CSARAGTMSYEQYF | TGCAGTGCTAGAGCTGGGACTATGTCTTACGAGCAGTACTTC
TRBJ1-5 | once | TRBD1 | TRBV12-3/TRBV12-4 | CASTKQGGLQPQHF | TGTGCCAGCACCAAACAGGGGGGGTTGCAGCCCCAGCATTTT
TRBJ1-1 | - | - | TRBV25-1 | CASSTSGRTNTEAFF | TGTGCCAGTAGCACCTCGGGACGGACTAACACTGAAGCTTTCTTT
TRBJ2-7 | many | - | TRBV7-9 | CASSPRTREQYF | TGTGCCAGCAGCCCCCGGACCCGGGAGCAGTACTTC
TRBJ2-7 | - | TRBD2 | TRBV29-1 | CSVLKRENVYEQYF | TGCAGCGTGCTAAAGCGGGAGAACGTTTACGAGCAGTACTTC
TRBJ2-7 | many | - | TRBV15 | CATSIGSYEQYF | TGTGCCACCTCTATCGGTTCGTACGAGCAGTACTTC
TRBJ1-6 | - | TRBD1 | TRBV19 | CASAPKWTGDNSPLHF | TGTGCCAGTGCTCCCAAGTGGACAGGGGATAATTCACCCCTCCACTTT
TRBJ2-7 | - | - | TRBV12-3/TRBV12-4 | CASSRTEGTYEQYF | TGTGCCAGCAGCCGGACAGAGGGGACCTACGAGCAGTACTTC
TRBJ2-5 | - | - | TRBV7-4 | CASPDRAGGSQETQYF | TGTGCCAGCCCTGACAGGGCCGGGGGGTCCCAAGAGACCCAGTACTTC
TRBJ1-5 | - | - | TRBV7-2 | CASSSRVLNQPQHF | TGTGCCAGCAGCTCCAGGGTCCTGAATCAGCCCCAGCATTTT
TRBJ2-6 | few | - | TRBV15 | CAPRVRGGSGANVLTF | TGTGCCCCCCGCGTCAGGGGAGGCTCTGGGGCCAACGTCCTGACTTTC
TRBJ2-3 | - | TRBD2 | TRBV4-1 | CASSQGLARTDTQYF | TGCGCCAGCAGCCAGGGACTAGCGAGGACAGATACGCAGTATTTT
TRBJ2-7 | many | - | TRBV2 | CASSYQSPYEQYF | TGTGCCAGCAGTTACCAAAGCCCCTACGAGCAGTACTTC
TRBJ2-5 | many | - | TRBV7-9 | CASSLLTGEETQYF | TGTGCCAGCAGCTTACTAACGGGAGAAGAGACCCAGTACTTC
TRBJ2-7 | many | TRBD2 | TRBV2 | CASSHAGTSGRYEQYF | TGTGCCAGCAGCCATGCCGGGACTAGCGGGAGGTACGAGCAGTACTTC
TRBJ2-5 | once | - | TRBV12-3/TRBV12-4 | CASSPRGAAKETQYF | TGTGCCAGCAGTCCCCGGGGAGCTGCCAAAGAGACCCAGTACTTC